Each of the 5 T cell receptor beta chains below was sequenced from the same sample in a study of CD4 and CD8 cells across lung adenocarcinoma regions. Using its own MiXCR run on the PCR reads, TCRdb lists one record per CDR3 protein. Of about 9,600 distinct CDR3 sequences in the sample, 40% to 65% were seen once. The specimen was CD4+ T cells from the margin of a lung tumor. The receptors were sampled from a male donor with lung adenocarcinoma. The CD4 and CD8 labels of this study may be unreliable.

The chain has TRBV6-5 and TRBJ2-2; D not certain. Germline V CDR1 and CDR2: MNHEY, SVGAGI. The CDR3 has 13 residues. The V end was cut by 0 bases, the J end by 5 bases, with 4 bases between. The CDR3 nucleotides read TGTGCCAGCAGTTACTCTGGTACCGGGGAGCTGTTTTTT. It translates to CASSYSGTGELFF.

This clonotype has a handful of counts. The chain carries TRBV27 and TRBJ2-5, with 7 nucleotides matching TRBD2. The CDR3 has 16 residues. Germline assignment: CDR1 MNHEY and CDR2 SMNVEV (reference sequence). V dropped 4 bases and J dropped 1; count of bases not matched to a gene: 9. CDR3 sequence reads: CASSSAGSGVQETQYF. DNA of the CDR3: TGTGCCAGCAGTTCCGCCGGGAGCGGGGTCCAAGAGACCCAGTACTTC.

Comments on this clonotype: A read error may be the cause here, since a much bigger clone is one base away. Because it lacks the conserved phenylalanine or tryptophan at the end, this CDR3 is likely a read error. The CDR3 nucleotides read TGTGCCAGCAGCCCGATTCGGACAGGGGCATACGAGCAGTACTTA. It encodes CASSPIRTGAYEQYL. The V and J genes are TRBV14 and TRBJ2-5; 9 bases are a match to TRBD1. The end of the DNA fits TRBJ2-7 better, so the J call may be wrong. The CDR3 extends over 15 amino acids. Germline values: CDR1 SGHDN, CDR2 FVKESK.

As regards this clonotype: One end of the junction varies from germline; a read error may be responsible. The rearrangement joins TRBV6-5 to TRBJ2-2, with D tentatively TRBD1 (5 bases). The CDR3 contains 18 residues. The germline CDR1 and CDR2 sequences are MNHEY and SVGAGI. As DNA, the CDR3 is TGTGCCAGCAGTTACACAGGATACTTAGACACTTACACCGGTAAGCTGTATTTT. It specifies CASSYTGYLDTYTGKLYF.

The chain employs TRBV10-1 and TRBJ2-3; TRBD2 aligns across 12 bases. Per germline, CDR1 WNHNN and CDR2 SYGVQD (reference sequence). Trimming at V came to 6 bases and at J to 5 bases, leaving 3 bases not matched to a gene. The CDR3 covers 14 residues. The DNA for the CDR3 is TGCGCCAGCAGGGCTAGCGGGGGGGAAGATACGCAGTATTTT. Amino acid sequence: CASRASGGEDTQYF.